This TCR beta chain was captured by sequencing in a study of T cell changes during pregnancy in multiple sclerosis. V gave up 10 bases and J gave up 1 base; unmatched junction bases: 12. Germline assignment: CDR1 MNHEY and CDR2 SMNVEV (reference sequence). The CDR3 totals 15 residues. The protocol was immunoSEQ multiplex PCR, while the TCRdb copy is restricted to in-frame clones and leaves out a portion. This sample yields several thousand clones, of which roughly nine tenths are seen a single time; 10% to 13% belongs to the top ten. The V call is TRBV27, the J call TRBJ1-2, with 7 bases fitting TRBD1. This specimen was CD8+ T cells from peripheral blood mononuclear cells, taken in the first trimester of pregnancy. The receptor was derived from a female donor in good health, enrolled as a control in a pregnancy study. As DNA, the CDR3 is TGTGCCACCCGGGACAGAGAGTACAATAACTATGGCTACACCTTC. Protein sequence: CATRDREYNNYGYTF.